The clone carrying this TCR beta chain was observed a handful of times. The data were obtained in a study of blood T cell repertoires in COVID-19. For the study at large: Samples representing acute and convalescent COVID-19 were sourced from the United States, Italy and Spain.

Seattle patient enrollment occurred during active infection, with longitudinal follow-up thereafter. CDR1 and CDR2 (germline): LNHDA, SQIVND (reference sequence). V gave up 2 bases and J gave up 1 base, with 8 bases separating them. This CDR3 contains 14 residues. As processed by the authors: The authors estimated nucleated cell counts from reference gene primer amplification. Clones were read by immunoSEQ multiplex PCR, and TCRdb kept only the in-frame ones, dropping some. V, J and clone size reflect that table, while D and trimming were determined from the DNA. The sample carries roughly 440,000 clones, approximately 89% recorded once.

Sequenced material: peripheral blood. The TCR originated in a woman in her fifties or sixties with COVID-19, enrolled during active disease. V usage is TRBV19 and J usage is TRBJ1-1; tentatively, D is TRBD1 (5 bases). The CDR3 DNA sequence: TGTGCCAGTAGTATACCCGGGGGGAACACTGAAGCTTTCTTT. Translated, it gives CASSIPGGNTEAFF.